The entry that follows covers one T cell receptor beta chain sequence. There are 16 residues in the CDR3. With 6 bases clipped from V and 4 bases from J, the junction kept 5 bases outside the gene matches. CDR1 is MDHEN and CDR2 is SYDVKM in the germline V gene. These data are taken from a study of blood T cell repertoires in COVID-19. Study context: The United States, Italy and Spain were the sources of the acute and convalescent COVID-19 samples. PBMCs, B-cell-depleted T cells, or T cells were the source of the cDNA or gDNA that made up the material.

Cohorts were determined from participant-reported clinical history. Profiled with immunoSEQ multiplex PCR; TCRdb holds only in-frame clones, not every one. The table includes 200,000 to 250,000 clones, more than 70% detected once. The sequence was obtained from a woman aged 40 to 55 with acute COVID-19. Sequencing was carried out using PBMCs or T cells enriched from blood (not recorded which). V usage is TRBV28 and J usage is TRBJ2-6; TRBD2 matches at 11 bases. The CDR3 bases are TGTGCCAGCAGGCCGGGACTAGCGGACGGGGCCAACGTCCTGACTTTC. Amino acids: CASRPGLADGANVLTF.